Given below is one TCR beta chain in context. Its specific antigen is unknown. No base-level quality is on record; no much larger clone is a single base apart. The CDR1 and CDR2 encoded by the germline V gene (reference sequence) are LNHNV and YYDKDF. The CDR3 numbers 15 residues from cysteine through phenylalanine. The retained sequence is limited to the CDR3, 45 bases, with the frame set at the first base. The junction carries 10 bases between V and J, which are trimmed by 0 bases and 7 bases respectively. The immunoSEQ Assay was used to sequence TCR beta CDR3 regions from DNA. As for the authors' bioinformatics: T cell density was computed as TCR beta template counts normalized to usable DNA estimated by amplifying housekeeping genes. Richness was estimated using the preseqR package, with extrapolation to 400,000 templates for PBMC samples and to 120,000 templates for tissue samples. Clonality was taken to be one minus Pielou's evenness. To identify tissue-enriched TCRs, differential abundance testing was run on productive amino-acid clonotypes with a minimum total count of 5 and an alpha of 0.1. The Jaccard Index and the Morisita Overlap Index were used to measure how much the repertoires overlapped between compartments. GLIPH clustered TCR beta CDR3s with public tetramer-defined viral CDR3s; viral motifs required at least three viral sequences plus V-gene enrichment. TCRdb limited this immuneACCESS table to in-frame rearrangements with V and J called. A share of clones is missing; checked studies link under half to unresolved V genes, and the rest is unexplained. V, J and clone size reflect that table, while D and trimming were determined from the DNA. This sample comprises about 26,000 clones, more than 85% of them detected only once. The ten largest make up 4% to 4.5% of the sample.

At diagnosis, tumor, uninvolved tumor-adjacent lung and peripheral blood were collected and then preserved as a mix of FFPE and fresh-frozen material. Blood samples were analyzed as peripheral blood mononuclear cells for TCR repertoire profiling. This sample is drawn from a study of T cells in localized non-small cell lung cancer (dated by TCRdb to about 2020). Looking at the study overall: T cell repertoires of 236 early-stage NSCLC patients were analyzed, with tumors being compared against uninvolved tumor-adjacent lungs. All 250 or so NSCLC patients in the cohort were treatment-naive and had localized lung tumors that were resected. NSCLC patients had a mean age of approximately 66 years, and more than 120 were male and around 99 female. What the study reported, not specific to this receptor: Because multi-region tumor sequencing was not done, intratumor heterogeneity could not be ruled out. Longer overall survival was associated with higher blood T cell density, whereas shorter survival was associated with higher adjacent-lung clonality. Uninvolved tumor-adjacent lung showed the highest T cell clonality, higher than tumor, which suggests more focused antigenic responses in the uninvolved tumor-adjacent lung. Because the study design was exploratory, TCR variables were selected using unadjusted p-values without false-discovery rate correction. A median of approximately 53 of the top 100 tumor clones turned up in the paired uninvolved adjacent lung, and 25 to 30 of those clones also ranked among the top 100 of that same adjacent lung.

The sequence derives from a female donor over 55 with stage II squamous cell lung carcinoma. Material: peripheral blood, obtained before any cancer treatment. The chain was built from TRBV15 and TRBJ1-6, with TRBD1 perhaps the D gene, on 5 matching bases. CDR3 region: CATSRDLTDNSPLHF. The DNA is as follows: TGTGCCACCAGCAGAGATCTGACAGACAATTCACCCCTCCACTTT.